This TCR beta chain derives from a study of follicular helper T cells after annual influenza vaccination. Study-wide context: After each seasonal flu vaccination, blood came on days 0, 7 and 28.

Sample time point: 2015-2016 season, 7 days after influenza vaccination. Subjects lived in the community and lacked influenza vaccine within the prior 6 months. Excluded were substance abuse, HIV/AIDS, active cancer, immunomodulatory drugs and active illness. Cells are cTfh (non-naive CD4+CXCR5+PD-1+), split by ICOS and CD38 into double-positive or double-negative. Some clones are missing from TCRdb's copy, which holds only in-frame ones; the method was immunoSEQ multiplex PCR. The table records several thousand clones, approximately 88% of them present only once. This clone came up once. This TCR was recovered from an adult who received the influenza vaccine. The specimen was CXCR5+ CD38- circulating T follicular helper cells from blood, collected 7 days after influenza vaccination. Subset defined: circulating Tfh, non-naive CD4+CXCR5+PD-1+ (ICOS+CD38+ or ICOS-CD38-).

This chain's CDR3 is CASRQGEVQPQHF. CDR3 sequence (DNA): TGTGCCAGCAGACAGGGGGAGGTGCAGCCCCAGCATTTT. V gene TRBV6-6 combines with J gene TRBJ1-5; 8 positions agree with TRBD1. There are 13 residues in the CDR3. Germline CDR1 reads MNHNY; CDR2 reads SVGAGI (reference sequence). Trimming took 6 bases from V and 7 from J; bases not matched to a gene: 5.